This T cell receptor (beta chain) was obtained from a study of T cells after yellow fever vaccination. There are 18 residues in the CDR3. Germline CDR1 is SGHRS and CDR2 is YFSETQ. Trimming stripped 0 bases from V and 0 bases from J, with 17 bases between. This clonotype was seen repeatedly, ten times or more. The antigen remains undetermined. Notes on the study in general: Most primary-vaccination clones reappeared after the booster (about 97% CD4, roughly 88% CD8). Weaker, the secondary response peaked sooner, at day 5 versus 15.

TCRdb reprocessed the 5' RACE reads with MiXCR, giving one entry per CDR3 protein. The data show approximately 350,000 distinct CDR3 sequences, with approximately 10% seen just once and roughly 18% held by the top ten. The source is a young man who received the YFV17D yellow fever vaccine. Sequencing used PBMCs, obtained on the day of the first yellow fever vaccination. The chain is built from TRBV5-1 and TRBJ2-3; a possible D gene is TRBD2 (7 bases). The DNA for the CDR3 is TGCGCCAGCAGCTTGGCTCTCCGGGGGCGGGGGAGCACAGATACGCAGTATTTT. Encoded protein: CASSLALRGRGSTDTQYF.